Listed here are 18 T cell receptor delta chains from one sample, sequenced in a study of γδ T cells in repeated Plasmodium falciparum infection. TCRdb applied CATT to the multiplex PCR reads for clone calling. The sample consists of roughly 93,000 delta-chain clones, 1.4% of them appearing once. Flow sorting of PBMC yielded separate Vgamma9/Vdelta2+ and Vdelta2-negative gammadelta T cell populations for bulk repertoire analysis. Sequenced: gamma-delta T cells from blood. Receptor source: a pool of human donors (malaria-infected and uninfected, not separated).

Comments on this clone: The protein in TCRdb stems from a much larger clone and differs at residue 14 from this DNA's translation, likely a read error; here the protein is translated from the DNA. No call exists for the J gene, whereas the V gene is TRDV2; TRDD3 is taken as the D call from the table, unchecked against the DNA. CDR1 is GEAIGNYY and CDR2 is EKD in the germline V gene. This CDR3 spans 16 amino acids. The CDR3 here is CACDTAGGFYTDKFIF. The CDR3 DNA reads TGTGCCTGTGACACCGCTGGGGGATTTTACACCGATAAATTCATCTTT.

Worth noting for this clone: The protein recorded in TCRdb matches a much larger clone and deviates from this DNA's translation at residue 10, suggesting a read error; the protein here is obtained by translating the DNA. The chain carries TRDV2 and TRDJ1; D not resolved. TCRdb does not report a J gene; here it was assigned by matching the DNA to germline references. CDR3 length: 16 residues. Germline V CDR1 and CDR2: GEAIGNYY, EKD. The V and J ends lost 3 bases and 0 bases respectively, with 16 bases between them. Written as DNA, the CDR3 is TGTGCCTGTGACCACCTGGATTACGCGCACACCGATAAACTCATCTTT. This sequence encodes CACDHLDYAHTDKLIF.

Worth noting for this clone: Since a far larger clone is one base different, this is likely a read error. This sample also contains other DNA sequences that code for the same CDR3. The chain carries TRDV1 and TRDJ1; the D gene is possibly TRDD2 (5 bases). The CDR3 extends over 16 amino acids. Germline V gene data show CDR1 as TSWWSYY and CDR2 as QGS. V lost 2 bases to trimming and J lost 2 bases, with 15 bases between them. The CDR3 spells CALGESPSSSTDKLIF. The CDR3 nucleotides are TGTGCTCTTGGGGAATCGCCTTCTTCGTCTACCGATAAACTCATCTTT.

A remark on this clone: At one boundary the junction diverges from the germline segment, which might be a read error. CDR3 DNA: TGTGCTCTCGGGGAAGGTCCTACGGATGAGTACACCGATAAACTCATCTTT. Its protein is CALGEGPTDEYTDKLIF. This chain links TRDV1 with TRDJ1, with TRDD2 as a possible D gene (6 bases). Because TCRdb records no J gene, it was assigned here through a match of the DNA to germline. The CDR3 is made up of 17 amino acids. CDR1 is TSWWSYY, CDR2 QGS, per germline.

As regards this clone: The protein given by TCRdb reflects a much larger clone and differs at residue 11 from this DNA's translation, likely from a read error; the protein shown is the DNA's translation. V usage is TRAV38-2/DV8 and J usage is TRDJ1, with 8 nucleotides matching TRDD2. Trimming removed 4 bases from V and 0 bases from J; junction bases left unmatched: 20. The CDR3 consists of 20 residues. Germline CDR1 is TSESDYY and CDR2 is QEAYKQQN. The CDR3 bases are TGTGCTTATAGGGGCCGACTTCCTACCGAATCAGGATTCTACACCGATAAACTCATCTTT. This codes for CAYRGRLPTESGFYTDKLIF.

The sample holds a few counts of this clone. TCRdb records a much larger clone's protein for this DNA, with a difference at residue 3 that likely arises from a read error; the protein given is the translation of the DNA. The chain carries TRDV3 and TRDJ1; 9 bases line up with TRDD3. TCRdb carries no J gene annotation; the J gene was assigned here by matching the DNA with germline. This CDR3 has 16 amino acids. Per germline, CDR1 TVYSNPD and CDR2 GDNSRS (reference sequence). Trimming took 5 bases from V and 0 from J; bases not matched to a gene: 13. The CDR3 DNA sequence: TGTGCCCTTTGCGGGCGTACTGGGGGAAACACCGATAAACTCATCTTT. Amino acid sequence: CALCGRTGGNTDKLIF.

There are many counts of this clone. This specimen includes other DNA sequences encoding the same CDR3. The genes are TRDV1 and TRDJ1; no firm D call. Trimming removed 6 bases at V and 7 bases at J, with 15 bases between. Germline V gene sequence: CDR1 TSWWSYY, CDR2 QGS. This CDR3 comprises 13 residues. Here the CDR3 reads CALGINLVTKLIF. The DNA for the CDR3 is TGTGCTCTTGGAATAAACCTGGTCACTAAACTCATCTTT.

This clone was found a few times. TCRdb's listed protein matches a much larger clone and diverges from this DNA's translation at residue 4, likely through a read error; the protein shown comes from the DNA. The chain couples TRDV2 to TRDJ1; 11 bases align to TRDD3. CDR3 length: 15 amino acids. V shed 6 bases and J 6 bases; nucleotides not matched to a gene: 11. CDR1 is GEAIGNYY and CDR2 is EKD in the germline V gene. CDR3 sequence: CACNICALGDNKLIF. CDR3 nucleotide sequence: TGTGCCTGTAACATCTGCGCACTGGGGGATAATAAACTCATCTTT.

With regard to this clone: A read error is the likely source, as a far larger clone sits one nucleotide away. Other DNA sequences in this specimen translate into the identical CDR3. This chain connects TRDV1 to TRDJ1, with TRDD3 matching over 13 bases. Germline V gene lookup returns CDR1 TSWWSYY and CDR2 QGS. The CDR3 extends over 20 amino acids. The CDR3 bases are TGTGCCCTTGGGGAAATAGGTAAACCCATACTGGGGGATACGGGCGATAAACTCATCTTT. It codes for CALGEIGKPILGDTGDKLIF.

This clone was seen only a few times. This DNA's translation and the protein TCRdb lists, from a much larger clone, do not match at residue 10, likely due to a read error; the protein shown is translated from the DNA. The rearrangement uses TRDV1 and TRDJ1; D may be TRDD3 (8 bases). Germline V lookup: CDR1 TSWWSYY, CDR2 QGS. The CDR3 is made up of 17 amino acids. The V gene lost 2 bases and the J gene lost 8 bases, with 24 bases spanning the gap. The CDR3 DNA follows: TGTGCTCTTGGGGAAATCCCTTCCTTTGCTGGGGGAGCCAAACTCATCTTT. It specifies CALGEIPSFAGGAKLIF.

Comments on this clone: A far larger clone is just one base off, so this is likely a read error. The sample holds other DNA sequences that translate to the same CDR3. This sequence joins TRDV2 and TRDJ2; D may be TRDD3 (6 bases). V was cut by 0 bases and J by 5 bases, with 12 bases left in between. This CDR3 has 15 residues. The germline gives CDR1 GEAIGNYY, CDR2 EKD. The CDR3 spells CACDTVLGDTAQLFF. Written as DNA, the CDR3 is TGTGCCTGTGACACCGTACTGGGAGATACAGCACAACTCTTCTTT.

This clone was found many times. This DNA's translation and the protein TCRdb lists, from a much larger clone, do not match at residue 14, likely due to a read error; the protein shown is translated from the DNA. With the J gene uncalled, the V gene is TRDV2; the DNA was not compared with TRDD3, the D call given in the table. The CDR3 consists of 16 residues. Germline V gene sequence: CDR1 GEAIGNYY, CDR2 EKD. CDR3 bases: TGTGCCTGTGACCACCTGGATTACGCGTACACCGATAAACCCATCTTT. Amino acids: CACDHLDYAYTDKPIF.

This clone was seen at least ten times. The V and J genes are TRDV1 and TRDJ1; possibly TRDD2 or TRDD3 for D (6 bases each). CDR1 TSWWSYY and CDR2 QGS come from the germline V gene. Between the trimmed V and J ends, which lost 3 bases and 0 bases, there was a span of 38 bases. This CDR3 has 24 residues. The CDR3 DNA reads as TGTGCTCTTGGGGACCCTGGCCTTCCGGGGCGCTTTGGATACCGGCTCTGGTACACCGATAAACTCATCTTT. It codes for CALGDPGLPGRFGYRLWYTDKLIF.

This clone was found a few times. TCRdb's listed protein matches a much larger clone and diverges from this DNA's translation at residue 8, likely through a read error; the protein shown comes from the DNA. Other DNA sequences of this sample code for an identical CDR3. The CDR3 spells CACDLLGGGTDKLIF. The CDR3, as DNA: TGTGCCTGTGACCTCCTGGGGGGTGGGACCGATAAACTCATCTTT. V and J are TRDV2 and TRDJ1; TRDD3 matches at 7 bases. No J segment appears in TCRdb, so it was assigned here by matching the sequence to germline. The CDR3 extends over 15 amino acids. Germline trimming cut 3 bases from V and 2 bases from J; bases unmatched to any gene: 8. Germline V gives CDR1 GEAIGNYY, CDR2 EKD.

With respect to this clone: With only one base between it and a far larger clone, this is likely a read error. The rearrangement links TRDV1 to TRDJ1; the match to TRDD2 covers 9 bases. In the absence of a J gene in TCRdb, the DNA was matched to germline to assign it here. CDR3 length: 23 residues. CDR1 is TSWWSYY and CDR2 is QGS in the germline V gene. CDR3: CALGERLPTKVFRWGPHTDKLIF. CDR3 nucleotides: TGTGCCCTTGGGGAGCGCCTTCCTACGAAGGTATTCAGGTGGGGGCCACACACCGATAAACTCATCTTT.

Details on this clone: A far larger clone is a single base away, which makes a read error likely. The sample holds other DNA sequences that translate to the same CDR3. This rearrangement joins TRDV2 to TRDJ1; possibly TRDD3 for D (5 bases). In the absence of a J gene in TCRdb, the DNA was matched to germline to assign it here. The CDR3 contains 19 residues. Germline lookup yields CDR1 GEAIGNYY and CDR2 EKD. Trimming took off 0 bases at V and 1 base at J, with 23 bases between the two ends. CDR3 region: CACDTLGGDTEGVTDKLIF. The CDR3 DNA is TGTGCCTGTGACACCCTCGGTGGAGATACCGAGGGGGTCACCGATAAACTCATCTTT.

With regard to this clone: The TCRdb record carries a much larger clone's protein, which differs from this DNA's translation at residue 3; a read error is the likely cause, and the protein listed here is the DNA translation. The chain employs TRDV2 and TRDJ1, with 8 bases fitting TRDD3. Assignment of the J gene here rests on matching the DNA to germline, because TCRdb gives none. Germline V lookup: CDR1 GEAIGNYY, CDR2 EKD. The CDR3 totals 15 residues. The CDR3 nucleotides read TGTGCCCGTGACCTACTGGGGGGCGACACCGATAAACTCATCTTT. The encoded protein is CARDLLGGDTDKLIF.

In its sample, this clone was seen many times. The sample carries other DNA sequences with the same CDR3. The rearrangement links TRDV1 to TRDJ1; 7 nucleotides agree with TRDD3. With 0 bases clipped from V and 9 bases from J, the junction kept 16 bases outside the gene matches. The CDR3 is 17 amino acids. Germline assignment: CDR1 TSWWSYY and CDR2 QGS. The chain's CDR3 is CALGELALRWGREELIF. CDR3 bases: TGTGCTCTTGGGGAACTAGCTCTTCGGTGGGGGAGGGAGGAACTCATCTTT.